The 8 T cell receptor beta chains below all came from one sample that was sequenced in a study of shared clonotypes between healthy human individuals. Sequenced by immunoSEQ multiplex PCR; TCRdb stores in-frame clones only, minus some. In the table there are 1.4 million to 1.5 million clones, over 95% of which are singletons. The sequencing sample was made of naive CD4+ T cells sorted from blood. Subset in this sample: CD45RA+ positively selected. Every receptor here comes from a man aged 25 to 45 in good health.

CDR3 in DNA: TGTGCCTGGAGTGACAGGTACAATCAGCCCCAGCATTTT. Its translation is CAWSDRYNQPQHF. The J gene is TRBJ1-5, the V gene TRBV30; tentative D call: TRBD1 (5 bases). The germline V gene encodes CDR1 GTSNPN and CDR2 SVGIG (reference sequence). V lost 1 base to trimming and J lost 3 bases, with 7 bases between them. The CDR3 consists of 13 residues.

V is TRBV9 and J is TRBJ2-3; D may be TRBD2 (6 bases). Germline CDR1 SGDLS, CDR2 YYNGEE. Trimming removed 1 base from V and 1 base from J, with 28 bases in between. The CDR3 covers 21 residues. The CDR3 DNA is TGTGCCAGCAGCGTAAACCCTCGGGGGTTACTGAATGAGTGGGGCACAGATACGCAGTATTTT. It codes for CASSVNPRGLLNEWGTDTQYF. Complete variable domain (other parts from reference TRBV9 and TRBJ2-3): DSGVTQTPKHLITATGQRVTLRCSPRSGDLSVYWYQQSLDQGLQFLIQYYNGEERAKGNILERFSAQQFPDLHSELNLSSLELGDSALYFCASSVNPRGLLNEWGTDTQYFGPGTRLTVL.

Comments on this clone: The junction shows a germline mismatch at one end, possibly a read error. The rearrangement links TRBV9 to TRBJ2-1, with D perhaps matching TRBD2 (5 bases). Germline assignment: CDR1 SGDLS and CDR2 YYNGEE. The CDR3 is 14 amino acids. CDR3: CASSVDEGGVSRVF. CDR3 coding DNA: TGTGCCAGCAGCGTAGATGAGGGCGGAGTATCTCGGGTCTTC.

The chain employs TRBV7-9 and TRBJ2-5; D is unclear. The CDR3 has 14 amino acids. Trimming removed 4 bases at V and 2 bases at J, with 11 bases between. CDR1 is SEHNR, CDR2 FQNEAQ, per germline (reference sequence). CDR3 coding DNA: TGTGCCAGCAGCTGGACGGGTACTCAAGAGACCCAGTACTTC. Its protein product is CASSWTGTQETQYF.

The V gene is TRBV7-2, the J gene TRBJ1-1, with D possibly matching TRBD1 (5 bases). The CDR3 has 16 amino acids. The germline CDR1 and CDR2 sequences are SGHTA and FQGNSA. The germline V and J ends were trimmed by 9 bases and 7 bases, with 27 bases remaining between them. As DNA, the CDR3 is TGTGCCAGTGGGCTATACACTGGCTGGGCAGGGAGTGAAGCTTTCTTT. This translates into CASGLYTGWAGSEAFF.

The count of this clone is one. V and J are TRBV18 and TRBJ2-1; weak D call: TRBD1 (5 bases). Between the trimmed V and J ends, which lost 3 bases and 7 bases, there was a span of 16 bases. CDR1 and CDR2 (germline): KGHSH, LQKENI. The CDR3 contains 15 residues. The CDR3 spells CASSPSWQNRNEQFF. DNA for the CDR3: TGTGCCAGCTCACCGTCGTGGCAGAACAGGAATGAGCAGTTCTTC.

This clone has just one count. CDR3 in DNA: TGTGCCAGCTCACCTTCTTCTCCAGATACGCAGTATTTT. Protein: CASSPSSPDTQYF. V gene TRBV18 combines with J gene TRBJ2-3; no reliable D call. V was clipped by 3 bases and J by 4 bases, with 8 bases between them. This CDR3 comprises 13 residues. CDR1 KGHSH and CDR2 LQKENI come from the germline V gene.

The CDR3 DNA sequence: TGTGCCAGCGGAGTACCGGGACAGGGGGCACATGAGACCCAGTACTTC. Its translation is CASGVPGQGAHETQYF. The V call is TRBV7-6, the J call TRBJ2-5, with 12 positions matching TRBD1. V lost 8 bases and J lost 5; bases outside the gene matches: 12. The CDR3 length is 16 residues. The germline V gene has CDR1 SGHVS and CDR2 FNYEAQ.